Given below is one TCR beta chain in context. What it binds is unknown. The sample is drawn from a study of post-analysis software for immune sequencing data. Study overall: Clinical courses comprised relapsing-remitting, secondary progressive and progressive-relapsing multiple sclerosis.

Presence of unique molecular identifiers characterized the TCR beta cDNA libraries. One entry per CDR3 protein, called by TCRdb with MiXCR from the PCR reads. Among 350,000 to 450,000 distinct CDR3 sequences, approximately 38% were seen once, and the ten largest hold less than 8%. CDR3 length: 15 residues. Germline CDR1 and CDR2: SEHNR and FQNEAQ (reference sequence). J was trimmed by 9 bases and V by 3 bases; bases with no gene match: 7. Study conclusions and caveats: In patients, about five TRBV segments were more frequent than in controls, with TRBV5-6, TRBV5-1 and TRBV20-1 among them.

The origin of this receptor is a girl aged 2-10 years with multiple sclerosis. Sequences were obtained from blood. The genes are TRBV7-9 and TRBJ2-1; 11 bases map to TRBD2. The CDR3 nucleotides are TGTGCCAGCAGCTTTAGCGGGAGGGCCATGCCTGAGCAGTTCTTC. Protein sequence: CASSFSGRAMPEQFF.